Shown below are 26 T cell receptor beta chains from a single sample sequenced in a study of shared T cell receptors in the human thymus. Sequencing used immunoSEQ multiplex PCR; TCRdb keeps in-frame clones, though not all of them. Seen here are hundreds of thousands of clones, approximately 85% observed once, and the top ten hold roughly 0.01%. A further study also used this sample, focusing on human thymus T cells.

The sample comprised thymocytes. These receptors were obtained from a girl in the first two years of life with a congenital heart defect.

The genes are TRBV19 and TRBJ1-2; TRBD1 matches at 12 bases. Per the germline V gene, CDR1 is LNHDA and CDR2 is SQIVND (reference sequence). The length of the CDR3 is 18 residues. V trimming: 1 base; J trimming: 6 bases; junction bases outside the gene matches: 12. The CDR3 region has the DNA TGTGCCAGTAGTATAGGTTCCGGGACAGGGGGCCGAGAGGATGGCTACACCTTC. It codes for CASSIGSGTGGREDGYTF.

Only one count was recorded for this clone. This chain links TRBV19 with TRBJ2-2; TRBD2 is a possible D gene (6 bases). Trimming shortened V by 8 bases and J by 3 bases, and 16 bases separated the two germline ends. Per the germline V gene, CDR1 is LNHDA and CDR2 is SQIVND (reference sequence). This CDR3 comprises 15 residues. As DNA, the CDR3 is TGTGCCAGTTACTTGGGGGGTGTCGACACCGGGGAGCTGTTTTTT. This gives the protein CASYLGGVDTGELFF.

CDR3 in amino acids: CASSPPYVLGRKNIQYF. Written as DNA, the CDR3 is TGTGCCAGCAGCCCACCATATGTTCTGGGGAGGAAAAACATTCAGTACTTC. This rearrangement joins TRBV14 to TRBJ2-4, with a possible D match to TRBD2 (6 bases). Trimming cost V 4 bases and J 4 bases, with 20 bases left between them. The germline V gene has CDR1 SGHDN and CDR2 FVKESK. CDR3 length equals 17 residues.

This chain uses TRBV19 with TRBJ2-3; TRBD1 matches at 10 bases. Germline CDR1 is LNHDA and CDR2 is SQIVND (reference sequence). This CDR3 region has 16 residues. With 3 bases clipped from V and 6 bases from J, the junction kept 9 bases outside the gene matches. The CDR3 sequence is CASSILKGQGTDTQYF. CDR3 DNA: TGTGCCAGTAGTATTCTTAAGGGACAGGGGACGGATACGCAGTATTTT.

The V gene is TRBV15, the J gene TRBJ1-5; D remains ambiguous. The V and J ends lost 3 bases and 6 bases respectively, with 9 bases between them. This CDR3 has 13 residues. CDR1 and CDR2 (germline): LNHNV, YYDKDF (reference sequence). DNA of the CDR3: TGTGCCACCAGCAGGGGAGTAGGTCAGCCCCAGCATTTT. This codes for CATSRGVGQPQHF.

This sequence joins TRBV15 and TRBJ1-2, with a weak D call TRBD1 (5 bases). From germline, CDR1 is LNHNV and CDR2 YYDKDF (reference sequence). V shed 1 base and J shed 4 bases, with 10 bases lying between them. There are 14 residues in the CDR3. This chain's CDR3 is CATSRGGTSYGYTF. CDR3 DNA sequence: TGTGCCACCAGCAGAGGGGGGACTAGCTATGGCTACACCTTC.

The genes are TRBV23-1 and TRBJ1-3; possible D gene TRBD1, 5 bases. TRBV23-1 is flagged as an ORF with uncertain function. CDR3 length: 15 residues. Trimming left V 11 bases short and J 4 bases short, with 21 bases between. CDR3 sequence reads: CASGRGKTAGNTIYF. Here the CDR3 DNA reads TGCGCCTCGGGACGGGGGAAGACTGCCGGAAACACCATATATTTT.

The J gene is TRBJ2-4, the V gene TRBV9; TRBD2 agrees at 8 bases. Germline loops: CDR1 SGDLS, CDR2 YYNGEE. This CDR3 contains 15 residues. After removal of 4 bases from V and 5 bases from J, the junction contained 8 bases not matched to a gene. The CDR3, as DNA: TGTGCCAGCAGCTCAGCGGGGGCCCACCAAAACATTCAGTACTTC. It yields the protein CASSSAGAHQNIQYF.

The chain combines TRBV4-2 with TRBJ2-3; 10 positions agree with TRBD2. Unmatched junction bases numbered 10, after V lost 1 base and J lost 6 bases. There are 17 residues in the CDR3. Germline CDR1 and CDR2: LGHNA and YNFKEQ. CDR3 DNA sequence: TGTGCCAGCAGCCAAGTCCCTAGCGGGGGTTCCCGGGATACGCAGTATTTT. This translates into CASSQVPSGGSRDTQYF.

The chain employs TRBV10-3 and TRBJ2-3, with a weak D call TRBD2 (8 bases). V lost 2 bases to trimming and J lost 2 bases, with 17 bases between them. The CDR3 has 17 residues. Germline V gene sequence: CDR1 ENHRY, CDR2 SYGVKD. CDR3 region: CAISEISGGQITDTQYF. The CDR3 nucleotides are TGTGCCATCAGTGAGATCAGCGGGGGACAGATCACAGATACGCAGTATTTT.

The chain has TRBV19 and TRBJ1-1; weak D call: TRBD1 (5 bases). Germline V gene sequence: CDR1 LNHDA, CDR2 SQIVND (reference sequence). V was clipped by 3 bases and J by 6 bases, with 17 bases between them. The CDR3 is made up of 15 amino acids. DNA for the CDR3: TGTGCCAGTAGTATTCCGGGCCGCAGGGATGCTGAAGCTTTCTTT. Translating it yields CASSIPGRRDAEAFF.

This clone was detected only a few times. The chain carries TRBV14 and TRBJ1-1; D may be TRBD1 (5 bases). Germline V gene data show CDR1 as SGHDN and CDR2 as FVKESK. Trimming took off 0 bases at V and 0 bases at J, with 17 bases between the two ends. CDR3 size: 18 residues. This CDR3 is CASSQEDQGKPMNTEAFF. The DNA for the CDR3 is TGTGCCAGCAGCCAAGAGGACCAGGGCAAACCCATGAACACTGAAGCTTTCTTT.

The J gene is TRBJ2-7, the V gene TRBV11-2; D is possibly TRBD2 (5 bases). Trimming pared 1 base from V and 3 bases from J, leaving 16 bases between. The CDR3 covers 16 residues. Germline V gene lookup returns CDR1 SGHAT and CDR2 FQNNGV. The CDR3 region has the DNA TGTGCCAGCAGCTTAGGGGCACGGGGATACCTCTACGAGCAGTACTTC. This encodes CASSLGARGYLYEQYF.

J is TRBJ2-7 and V is TRBV4-1; 7 positions agree with TRBD1. Per germline, CDR1 MGHRA and CDR2 YSYEKL. This CDR3 has 14 amino acids. Unmatched junction bases numbered 5, after V lost 2 bases and J lost 4 bases. CDR3 sequence: CASSQYGTEYEQYF. CDR3 sequence (DNA): TGCGCCAGCAGCCAATACGGGACAGAATACGAGCAGTACTTC.

The V gene is TRBV5-6, the J gene TRBJ1-6, with TRBD1 matching over 8 bases. This CDR3 has 15 amino acids. J gave up 5 bases and V 4 bases, and 5 bases lay outside the gene matches. Germline loops: CDR1 SGHDT, CDR2 YYEEEE. CDR3 coding DNA: TGTGCCAGCAGCCTCAGGGGGCAAGATAATTCACCCCTCCACTTT. This sequence encodes CASSLRGQDNSPLHF.

The chain uses TRBV6-6 and TRBJ1-2, with D possibly TRBD1 on 6 matching bases. The CDR3 covers 14 residues. Per germline, CDR1 MNHNY and CDR2 SVGAGI (reference sequence). The germline V and J ends were trimmed by 7 bases and 3 bases, with 15 bases remaining between them. As DNA, the CDR3 is TGTGCCAGCAACCAGGGGACGGAAGACTATGGCTACACCTTC. This translates into CASNQGTEDYGYTF.

The chain has TRBV5-1 and TRBJ1-2; tentative D call: TRBD1 (6 bases). Germline lookup yields CDR1 SGHRS and CDR2 YFSETQ. The CDR3 has 16 amino acids. V lost 0 bases, J lost 4 bases, and 16 bases lay in between. CDR3 sequence reads: CASSLGGQGVFYGYTF. The DNA of the CDR3 is TGCGCCAGCAGCTTGGGGGGGCAGGGAGTTTTCTATGGCTACACCTTC.

This clone was seen only once. The chain is built from TRBV4-1 and TRBJ1-1; a possible D gene is TRBD1 (5 bases). This CDR3 has 16 amino acids. V was cut by 1 base and J by 1 base, with 13 bases left in between. CDR1 MGHRA and CDR2 YSYEKL come from the germline V gene. CDR3 sequence (DNA): TGCGCCAGCAGCCAAGTTAGGGGCAGGGCGAACACTGAAGCTTTCTTT. Translation gives CASSQVRGRANTEAFF.

The genes are TRBV28 and TRBJ1-1; 10 positions match TRBD1. The CDR3 length is 20 residues. With 8 bases clipped from V and 4 bases from J, the junction kept 25 bases outside the gene matches. Germline V gene data show CDR1 as MDHEN and CDR2 as SYDVKM. CDR3 loop: CASYLETNPGQGIEGTEAFF. The CDR3 DNA follows: TGTGCCAGCTATCTAGAAACCAACCCGGGACAGGGGATTGAGGGCACTGAAGCTTTCTTT.

The chain combines TRBV4-1 with TRBJ2-3; 8 bases are a match to TRBD2. The V gene's germline CDR1 is MGHRA and CDR2 YSYEKL. V shed 3 bases and J 7 bases; nucleotides not matched to a gene: 9. This CDR3 comprises 15 residues. DNA of the CDR3: TGCGCCAGCAGCCACGTCTTAGCGGGGCCGAATACGCAGTATTTT. It specifies CASSHVLAGPNTQYF.

The chain uses TRBV5-6 and TRBJ1-3; 7 bases match TRBD1. J was trimmed by 12 bases and V by 0 bases; bases with no gene match: 6. Germline CDR1 reads SGHDT; CDR2 reads YYEEEE. The CDR3 consists of 13 residues. In nucleotides, the CDR3 is TGTGCCAGCAGCTTGGCTCACAGGGGTTGCATATATTTT. Protein product: CASSLAHRGCIYF.

V and J are TRBV7-9 and TRBJ1-2; 9 bases align to TRBD1. Germline V CDR1 and CDR2: SEHNR, FQNEAQ (reference sequence). CDR3 size: 16 residues. Trimming took 0 bases from V and 4 from J; bases not matched to a gene: 6. CDR3 amino acids: CASSLAVGTGFYGYTF. The CDR3, as DNA: TGTGCCAGCAGCTTAGCGGTCGGGACAGGGTTCTATGGCTACACCTTC.

The V call is TRBV9, the J call TRBJ2-1, with D perhaps TRBD2 (6 bases). Trimming removed 0 bases at V and 8 bases at J, with 9 bases between. Germline V CDR1 and CDR2: SGDLS, YYNGEE. The CDR3 is 13 amino acids. CDR3 region: CASSVELADEQFF. In nucleotides, the CDR3 is TGTGCCAGCAGCGTAGAACTAGCTGATGAGCAGTTCTTC.

This chain uses TRBV11-2 with TRBJ2-3, with 7 bases matching TRBD2. CDR3 length: 17 amino acids. From germline, CDR1 is SGHAT and CDR2 FQNNGV. Trimming took 5 bases from V and 4 from J; bases not matched to a gene: 15. The CDR3 sequence: CASSPVLGLGGSDTQYF. CDR3 DNA: TGTGCCAGCAGCCCCGTTTTAGGACTAGGTGGGTCAGATACGCAGTATTTT.

V and J are TRBV29-1 and TRBJ1-1, with 11 bases fitting TRBD1. The CDR3 sequence is 14 residues long. Germline V gene data show CDR1 as SQVTM and CDR2 as ANQGSEA. The V gene end was trimmed by 3 bases and the J gene end by 5 bases; junction bases not matched to a gene: 5. This chain's CDR3 is CSVDWDRGWTEAFF. The CDR3 DNA reads TGCAGCGTTGATTGGGACAGGGGGTGGACTGAAGCTTTCTTT.

The CDR3 DNA sequence: TGTGCCAGCAGCGGTCTTCAGTTGCCACGGGTCGCTGGAAACACCATATATTTT. This translates into CASSGLQLPRVAGNTIYF. The rearrangement links TRBV9 to TRBJ1-3; no definite D call. The CDR3 has 18 amino acids. Germline-derived CDR1 and CDR2 are SGDLS and YYNGEE. V lost 3 bases and J 2 bases, leaving 21 bases between the germline ends.